The clone carrying this T cell receptor beta chain occurred many times. Germline V gives CDR1 DFQATT, CDR2 SNEGSKA (reference sequence). The CDR3 is 13 residues long. V dropped 3 bases and J dropped 0 bases, with 5 bases sitting between them. The data originate from a study of regulatory T cells in long-lasting Graves disease. At the level of the study: Under 3 months of antithyroid drugs had been taken by newly diagnosed Graves' patients.

Indicated time point: newly diagnosed GD, antithyroid drugs for less than 3 months. PBMC-extracted RNA yielded the TCR library. Diagnosis followed American Thyroid Association guidelines for Graves' disease. Relying on iRepertoire HTBI primers and Arm-PCR of CDR3 regions, the team built TCR beta libraries. MiXCR, applied by TCRdb to the multiplex PCR reads, yields one record per CDR3 protein. The data show about 620,000 distinct CDR3 sequences, around 15% seen once. The sample also formed part of further work on T cells in Graves' hyperthyroidism and ophthalmopathy. That work states: Patients with uncontrolled infections, other autoimmune diseases, pregnancy or lactation were excluded.

The genes are TRBV20-1 and TRBJ2-2, with a possible D match to TRBD2 (5 bases). This TCR was recovered from a woman in her 30s with Graves disease. The starting material was peripheral blood mononuclear cells (PBMCs), obtained at new diagnosis, from a patient treated with antithyroid drugs. The DNA for the CDR3 is TGCAGTGCTAGCGGGGCGAACACCGGGGAGCTGTTTTTT. It yields the protein CSASGANTGELFF.